Following are 18 T cell receptor beta chains from one sample sequenced in a study of blood T cell repertoires in COVID-19. Clones were read by immunoSEQ multiplex PCR, and TCRdb kept only the in-frame ones, dropping some. The table has about 160,000 clones, roughly 90% seen once. The sample was peripheral blood. These receptors were collected from a man younger than 35 with acute or convalescent COVID-19.

The chain couples TRBV10-3 to TRBJ2-7; 7 bases are a match to TRBD1. V trimming: 6 bases; J trimming: 5 bases; junction bases outside the gene matches: 10. CDR1 and CDR2 from the germline V gene are ENHRY and SYGVKD. The CDR3 runs 14 residues. In DNA, the CDR3 is TGTGCCATCAGAAGACAGGGATCGTGGGACGAGCAGTACTTC. Its translation is CAIRRQGSWDEQYF.

Turning to this clone: A read error may account for a junction end that differs from germline. The V and J genes are TRBV6-5 and TRBJ2-7, with D perhaps matching TRBD1 (5 bases). CDR3 length: 12 amino acids. Germline V gene data show CDR1 as MNHEY and CDR2 as SVGAGI. The CDR3 coding sequence is TGTGCCAGCAGCCAGGGCTCCAACGAGCAGTACTTC. Amino acid sequence: CASSQGSNEQYF.

The chain carries TRBV29-1 and TRBJ1-2, with D perhaps matching TRBD1 (6 bases). This CDR3 is built from 13 residues. Germline lookup yields CDR1 SQVTM and CDR2 ANQGSEA. Trimming pared 4 bases from V and 8 bases from J, leaving 17 bases between. The CDR3 is CSVASQGFQGYTF. CDR3 nucleotide sequence: TGCAGCGTTGCGTCGCAGGGGTTTCAGGGCTACACCTTC.

The sample holds one count of this clone. This rearrangement joins TRBV19 to TRBJ2-1; TRBD2 agrees at 7 bases. V was clipped by 7 bases and J by 9 bases; unmatched bases: 6. From germline, CDR1 is LNHDA and CDR2 SQIVND (reference sequence). This CDR3 spans 12 amino acids. CDR3 in amino acids: CASKGGMREQFF. The CDR3 DNA follows: TGTGCCAGTAAGGGAGGGATGCGTGAGCAGTTCTTC. Using reference TRBV19 and TRBJ2-1 for the parts outside the CDR3, the full variable domain is DGGITQSPKYLFRKEGQNVTLSCEQNLNHDAMYWYRQDPGQGLRLIYYSQIVNDFQKGDIAEGYSVSREKKESFPLTVTSAQKNPTAFYLCASKGGMREQFFGPGTRLTVL.

This chain joins TRBV6-1 and TRBJ1-2, with 7 bases identical to TRBD1. Trimming at V came to 2 bases and at J to 4 bases, leaving 7 bases not matched to a gene. Germline V gives CDR1 MNHNS, CDR2 SASEGT. This CDR3 is 15 amino acids long. CDR3 protein: CASSEMTGNGYGYTF. The CDR3 DNA sequence: TGTGCCAGCAGTGAAATGACAGGGAACGGCTATGGCTACACCTTC.

The gene calls are TRBV5-1 and TRBJ1-4; no reliable D call. Looked up from germline, CDR1 is SGHRS and CDR2 is YFSETQ. This CDR3 spans 14 amino acids. V shed 4 bases and J shed 0 bases, with 7 bases lying between them. The CDR3 loop is CASSLLPTNEKLFF. Written as DNA, the CDR3 is TGCGCCAGCAGCCTTCTCCCAACTAATGAAAAACTGTTTTTT.

This clone was observed a few times. The chain employs TRBV4-1 and TRBJ1-3, with TRBD1 identical over 7 bases. The V gene end was trimmed by 1 base and the J gene end by 0 bases; junction bases not matched to a gene: 6. The germline gives CDR1 MGHRA, CDR2 YSYEKL. This CDR3 is built from 17 residues. CDR3 sequence: CASSQVTGLTSGNTIYF. DNA of the CDR3: TGCGCCAGCAGCCAAGTGACAGGGCTCACCTCTGGAAACACCATATATTTT.

The chain has TRBV5-4 and TRBJ2-3, with 9 bases identical to TRBD2. Losses at the gene ends were 2 bases for V and 6 bases for J; bases not matched to a gene: 10. Germline lookup yields CDR1 SGHNT and CDR2 YYREEE (reference sequence). The CDR3 is 16 amino acids. The CDR3 sequence is CASSFGLAGRGDTQYF. The CDR3 DNA follows: TGTGCCAGCAGCTTTGGGCTAGCGGGGCGGGGGGATACGCAGTATTTT.

J is TRBJ2-1 and V is TRBV6-5, with TRBD1 identical over 11 bases. The CDR3 length is 14 residues. The V and J ends lost 6 bases and 4 bases, in that order; junction bases with no gene match: 2. Germline V gives CDR1 MNHEY, CDR2 SVGAGI. The CDR3 loop is CASRRDRGYNEQFF. CDR3 DNA: TGTGCCAGCAGACGGGACAGGGGGTACAATGAGCAGTTCTTC.

The chain employs TRBV24-1 and TRBJ2-2; D is possibly TRBD1 (5 bases). Trimming left V 5 bases short and J 7 bases short, with 10 bases between. This CDR3 has 13 residues. CDR1 and CDR2 from the germline V gene are KGHDR and SFDVKD. The CDR3 sequence: CATSGGFGGELFF. The CDR3 DNA is TGTGCCACCAGTGGGGGCTTTGGCGGGGAGCTGTTTTTT.

This clone occurred once. The V gene is TRBV6-1, the J gene TRBJ1-2; D perhaps matches TRBD1 (6 bases). Germline assignment: CDR1 MNHNS and CDR2 SASEGT. With 0 bases removed from V and 8 bases from J, the gap between germline ends came to 19 bases. This CDR3 has 16 residues. CDR3: CASSEAVGVTGYGYTF. The CDR3 nucleotides are TGTGCCAGCAGTGAAGCGGTGGGGGTGACAGGTTACGGCTACACCTTC.

V gene TRBV27 combines with J gene TRBJ1-1; 7 bases align to TRBD1. The CDR3 covers 14 residues. Germline CDR1 is MNHEY and CDR2 is SMNVEV (reference sequence). J was trimmed by 5 bases and V by 5 bases; bases with no gene match: 8. The CDR3, as DNA: TGTGCCAGCAGTACCTATCCAGGGGGAACTGAAGCTTTCTTT. This encodes CASSTYPGGTEAFF.

The rearrangement links TRBV5-1 to TRBJ2-2; no clear D. The CDR3 is made up of 16 amino acids. The germline V gene has CDR1 SGHRS and CDR2 YFSETQ. V was trimmed by 2 bases and J by 5 bases, leaving 16 bases between them. The CDR3 protein is CASSLVTVQLTGELFF. The CDR3 DNA is TGCGCCAGCAGCTTAGTAACAGTACAGCTTACCGGGGAGCTGTTTTTT. The variable domain in full, completed from reference TRBV5-1 and TRBJ2-2, reads KAGVTQTPRYLIKTRGQQVTLSCSPISGHRSVSWYQQTPGQGLQFLFEYFSETQRNKGNFPGRFSGRQFSNSRSEMNVSTLELGDSALYLCASSLVTVQLTGELFFGEGSRLTVL.

V usage is TRBV19 and J usage is TRBJ1-2; D is undetermined. CDR3 length: 14 residues. Trimming removed 3 bases from V and 1 base from J, with 9 bases in between. The germline V gene has CDR1 LNHDA and CDR2 SQIVND (reference sequence). CDR3 sequence: CASSIRSGNYGYTF. The CDR3 nucleotides are TGTGCCAGTAGTATCAGGTCCGGTAACTATGGCTACACCTTC.

V gene TRBV29-1 combines with J gene TRBJ2-3, with D possibly TRBD1 on 7 matching bases. Trimming shortened V by 7 bases and J by 6 bases, and 14 bases separated the two germline ends. CDR3 length: 12 amino acids. Per the germline V gene, CDR1 is SQVTM and CDR2 is ANQGSEA. CDR3 DNA: TGCAGCGCCCAACAGGGGAGGGATACGCAGTATTTT. Its translation: CSAQQGRDTQYF.

This sequence joins TRBV3-1 (or the pseudogene TRBV3-2) and TRBJ2-1; 9 nucleotides agree with TRBD1. The CDR3 spans 15 residues. Trimming took 3 bases from V and 8 from J; bases not matched to a gene: 8. Germline-derived CDR1 and CDR2 are LGHDT and YNNKEL (reference sequence). The CDR3 protein is CASSQTGGRRDEQFF. The CDR3 region has the DNA TGTGCCAGCAGCCAGACAGGGGGGAGGAGGGATGAGCAGTTCTTC.

The rearrangement joins TRBV19 to TRBJ1-4; TRBD1 is a possible D gene (6 bases). CDR1 is LNHDA and CDR2 is SQIVND in the germline V gene (reference sequence). Deletions cut 3 bases from V and 8 bases from J, with 16 bases between. There are 15 residues in the CDR3. CDR3 DNA sequence: TGTGCCAGTAGTATCCGGGACACCACCACCGAAAAACTGTTTTTT. Its translation is CASSIRDTTTEKLFF. The full variable domain, completed using reference TRBV19 and TRBJ1-4, is DGGITQSPKYLFRKEGQNVTLSCEQNLNHDAMYWYRQDPGQGLRLIYYSQIVNDFQKGDIAEGYSVSREKKESFPLTVTSAQKNPTAFYLCASSIRDTTTEKLFFGSGTQLSVL.

The chain links TRBV18 to TRBJ2-5, with 7 bases lining up with TRBD2. V gave up 1 base and J gave up 5 bases; unmatched junction bases: 7. Germline assignment: CDR1 KGHSH and CDR2 LQKENI. CDR3 size: 15 residues. The CDR3, as DNA: TGTGCCAGCTCACCACGCTCTAGCGGTGGGGAGACCCAGTACTTC. Translating it yields CASSPRSSGGETQYF.